This T cell receptor (beta chain) was found in a study of cytomegalovirus exposure and HLA in healthy donors. Germline loops: CDR1 MNHEY, CDR2 SMNVEV (reference sequence). After removal of 6 bases from V and 1 base from J, the junction contained 8 bases not matched to a gene. The CDR3 sequence is 18 residues long. In the PCR, 60 Vbeta and 13 Jbeta primers were used. Generated by immunoSEQ multiplex PCR, the TCRdb table keeps only in-frame clones and is missing some. This sample yields 150,000 to 200,000 clones, of which 80% to 85% are seen a single time; 1.7% belongs to the top ten. The TCR was taken from a woman aged 18-29 years in good health and CMV-seronegative. The J gene is TRBJ2-1, the V gene TRBV27, with 14 bases aligning to TRBD2. Material for sequencing was PBMCs. CDR3 nucleotide sequence: TGTGCCAGCAGCCCCGGGACTAGCGGGAGTCGGTCCTACAATGAGCAGTTCTTC. It codes for CASSPGTSGSRSYNEQFF.